Detailed here is one T cell receptor (beta chain). The data are from a study of blood T cell repertoires in COVID-19. Study overall: COVID-19 samples from acute and convalescent phases originated in the United States, Italy and Spain. PBMCs, B-cell-depleted T cells, or T cells were the source of the cDNA or gDNA that made up the material.

As processed by the authors: Estimation of nucleated cell counts relied on the amplification of reference gene primers. Measured with immunoSEQ multiplex PCR; TCRdb has only the in-frame clones, and not every one. The V and J calls and the clone size are those of that table, but D and trimming were determined from the DNA. This sample yields some 85,000 clones, of which 65% to 80% are seen a single time; 20% belongs to the top ten. Trimming stripped 4 bases from V and 4 bases from J, with 9 bases between. This CDR3 is built from 13 residues. Germline assignment: CDR1 SGHNT and CDR2 YYREEE (reference sequence).

The chain uses TRBV5-4 and TRBJ2-1, with TRBD1 as a possible D gene (6 bases). Material: peripheral blood. The source of this sequence is a woman of 80 years or more with active or convalescent COVID-19. The CDR3 DNA follows: TGTGCCAGCAGCGTGACAGGTTACAATGAGCAGTTCTTC. Its translation: CASSVTGYNEQFF.